This T cell receptor beta chain is from a study of blood T cell repertoires in COVID-19. Study context: The United States, Italy and Spain supplied acute and convalescent COVID-19 samples. PBMCs, B-cell-depleted T cells, or T cells were the source of the cDNA or gDNA that made up the material.

This CDR3 region has 13 residues. Trimming took off 1 base at V and 6 bases at J, with 7 bases between the two ends. Germline V gene lookup returns CDR1 SGHTA and CDR2 FQGNSA. Patients of the Seattle cohort, enrolled during active infection, were followed longitudinally. In the original workflow: The assay estimated nucleated cells by amplifying reference gene primers. Only in-frame clones appear in the TCRdb table, and some are missing; sequencing was by immunoSEQ multiplex PCR. V and J calls plus clone size are reproduced from that table; the DNA served to infer D and trimming. The repertoire holds 330,000 or so clones, with roughly 87% as singletons. In this sample, this clone turned up a few times.

The source of this sequence is a woman aged 55-69 years with COVID-19, enrolled during active disease. This chain joins TRBV7-2 and TRBJ2-1, with D perhaps TRBD2 (5 bases). Sequencing was done on a sample of peripheral blood. In DNA, the CDR3 is TGTGCCAGCAGCTTAGGGCGGGCCAATGAGCAGTTCTTC. The encoded protein is CASSLGRANEQFF.